The source of this TCR beta chain is a study of blood T cell repertoires in COVID-19. Study-wide background: Both acute and convalescent COVID-19 samples were obtained from the United States, Italy and Spain. PBMCs, B-cell-depleted T cells, or T cells provided the cDNA or gDNA that made up the material.

Measured with immunoSEQ multiplex PCR; TCRdb has only the in-frame clones, and not every one. The table shows roughly 250,000 clones, with around four fifths occurring only once. This clone was seen more than once but under ten times. Sequencing used peripheral blood. The origin of this receptor is a woman in her sixties or seventies with active or convalescent COVID-19.

CDR3 sequence reads: CASSAHGGETGELFF. As DNA, the CDR3 is TGCGCCAGCAGCGCCCACGGTGGGGAGACCGGGGAGCTGTTTTTT. This chain joins TRBV4-1 and TRBJ2-2, with D possibly TRBD2 on 5 matching bases. V gave up 5 bases and J gave up 5 bases, with 15 bases separating them. The germline V gene encodes CDR1 MGHRA and CDR2 YSYEKL. The CDR3 has 15 amino acids.